This T cell receptor beta chain is drawn from a study of shared clonotypes between healthy human individuals. Study conclusions and caveats: Roughly 5% of naive CD4 clonotypes were shared across four donors.

Produced via immunoSEQ multiplex PCR; TCRdb's table is partial and in-frame only. Of under 1,900,000 clones listed, approximately 98.5% are singletons. Worth noting for this clone: No antigen is known for it.

Trimming pared 5 bases from V and 10 bases from J, leaving 12 bases between. Germline lookup yields CDR1 SNHLY and CDR2 FYNNEI. The CDR3 sequence is 12 residues long. The receptor was isolated from a man aged 25 to 40 in good health. This chain links TRBV2 with TRBJ2-1, with D possibly being TRBD2 (5 bases). Sequencing was done on a sample of naive CD4+ T cells sorted from blood. The subset was: CD45RA+ positively selected. The CDR3 nucleotides are TGTGCCAGCAGTTACATCGGCGGGGAGCAGTTCTTC. Its protein product is CASSYIGGEQFF.